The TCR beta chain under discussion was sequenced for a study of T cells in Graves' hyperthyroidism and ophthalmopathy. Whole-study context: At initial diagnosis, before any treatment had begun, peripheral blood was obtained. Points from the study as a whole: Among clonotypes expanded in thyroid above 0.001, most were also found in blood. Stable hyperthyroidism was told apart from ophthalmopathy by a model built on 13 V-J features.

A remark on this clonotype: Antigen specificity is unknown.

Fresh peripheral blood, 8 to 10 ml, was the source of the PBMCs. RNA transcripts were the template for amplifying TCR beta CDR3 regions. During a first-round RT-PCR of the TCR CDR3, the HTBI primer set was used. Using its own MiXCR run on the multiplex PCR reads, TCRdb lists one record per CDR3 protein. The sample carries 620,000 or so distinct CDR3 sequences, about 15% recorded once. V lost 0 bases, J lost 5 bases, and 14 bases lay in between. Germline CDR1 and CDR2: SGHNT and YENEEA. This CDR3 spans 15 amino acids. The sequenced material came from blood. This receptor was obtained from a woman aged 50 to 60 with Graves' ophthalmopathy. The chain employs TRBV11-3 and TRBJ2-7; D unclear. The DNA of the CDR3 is TGTGCCAGCAGCTTAGATTATGGGTTGACGGACGAGCAGTACTTC. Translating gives CASSLDYGLTDEQYF.